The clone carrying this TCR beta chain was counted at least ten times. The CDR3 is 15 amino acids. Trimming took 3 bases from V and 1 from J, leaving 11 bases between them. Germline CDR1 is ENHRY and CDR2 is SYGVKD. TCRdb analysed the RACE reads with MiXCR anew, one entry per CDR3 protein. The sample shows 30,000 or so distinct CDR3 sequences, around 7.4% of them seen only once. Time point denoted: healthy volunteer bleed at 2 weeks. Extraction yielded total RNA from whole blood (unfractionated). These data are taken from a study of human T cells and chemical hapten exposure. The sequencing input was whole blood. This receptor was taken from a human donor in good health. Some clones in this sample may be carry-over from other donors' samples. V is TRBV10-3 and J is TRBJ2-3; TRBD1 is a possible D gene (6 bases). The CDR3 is CAISEVRGGTDTQYF. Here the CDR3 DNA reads TGTGCCATCAGTGAAGTCAGGGGCGGCACAGATACGCAGTATTTT.